The 21 T cell receptor beta chains presented below share a single source sample, sequenced in a study of PD-1 blockade in classical Hodgkin lymphoma. Data came from immunoSEQ multiplex PCR; TCRdb stores just in-frame clones and leaves some out. The sample has approximately 4,700 clones; over 70% are singletons. All the patients suffered relapse after autologous stem cell transplantation, and brentuximab vedotin exposure differed. Magnetic negative selection of thawed PBMCs yielded the CD8+ T cells. The sample consisted of CD8+ T cells from blood, taken at baseline. These receptors all come from a human donor with classical Hodgkin lymphoma.

The gene calls are TRBV9 and TRBJ1-2, with a possible D match to TRBD1 (6 bases). Looked up from germline, CDR1 is SGDLS and CDR2 is YYNGEE. This CDR3 has 12 amino acids. The V end lost 6 bases, the J end lost 5 bases, and 11 bases lay between the germline ends. The CDR3 DNA reads as TGTGCCAGCAACCAGGGGTTGTATGGCTACACCTTC. Amino acid sequence: CASNQGLYGYTF.

V gene TRBV28 combines with J gene TRBJ1-5, with unresolved D. The CDR3 runs to 15 residues. Per germline, CDR1 MDHEN and CDR2 SYDVKM. Deletions cut 1 base from V and 5 bases from J, with 12 bases between. The CDR3 bases are TGTGCCAGCAGTTTATTGGGCAGTTTAGATCAGCCCCAGCATTTT. Amino acid sequence: CASSLLGSLDQPQHF.

The chain has TRBV6-5 and TRBJ1-4; D not resolved. Germline V CDR1 and CDR2: MNHEY, SVGAGI. Trimming took off 2 bases at V and 0 bases at J, with 10 bases between the two ends. The CDR3 contains 16 residues. Written as DNA, the CDR3 is TGTGCCAGCAGTTACGGGAGACATACAACTAATGAAAAACTGTTTTTT. It translates to CASSYGRHTTNEKLFF.

This chain connects TRBV19 to TRBJ1-2; TRBD1 matches 7 bases. Germline V gives CDR1 LNHDA, CDR2 SQIVND (reference sequence). The V segment lost 4 bases and the J segment 7 bases; nucleotides outside the gene matches: 6. CDR3 length: 13 residues. CDR3 nucleotide sequence: TGTGCCAGTAGTAGTAGACAGGGCGGTGGCTACACCTTC. Its translation is CASSSRQGGGYTF.

The V and J genes are TRBV4-3 and TRBJ2-7, with D hard to call. CDR3 length: 15 amino acids. The V gene lost 1 base and the J gene lost 0 bases, with 10 bases spanning the gap. Germline CDR1 and CDR2: LGHNA and YSLEER. This chain's CDR3 is CASSQGRPDSYEQYF. CDR3 bases: TGCGCCAGCAGCCAAGGAAGGCCGGACTCCTACGAGCAGTACTTC.

This clone came up once. A far larger clone is one nucleotide away, so this likely arose from a read error. The chain has TRBV11-2 and TRBJ2-7, with D unresolved. Germline V gene lookup returns CDR1 SGHAT and CDR2 FQNNGV. V lost 5 bases to trimming and J lost 2 bases, with 16 bases between them. This CDR3 spans 15 amino acids. The CDR3 nucleotides read TGTGCCAGCAGCCCCCTGGGAAACAGTCCCTACGAGCAGTACTTC. It yields the protein CASSPLGNSPYEQYF.

The J gene is TRBJ2-7, the V gene TRBV9; 8 bases align to TRBD1. The CDR3 is 16 amino acids. Per the germline V gene, CDR1 is SGDLS and CDR2 is YYNGEE. V shed 0 bases, J shed 5 bases, and the junction held 10 bases outside the gene matches. CDR3 DNA sequence: TGTGCCAGCAGCGTAGCCGTGGGGACAGGAGGCCACGAGCAGTACTTC. Its translation is CASSVAVGTGGHEQYF.

The chain has TRBV20-1 and TRBJ2-1; tentatively, D is TRBD2 (5 bases). The V end lost 6 bases, the J end lost 10 bases, and 13 bases lay between the germline ends. CDR3 length equals 11 residues. In germline, CDR1 is DFQATT, CDR2 SNEGSKA (reference sequence). In nucleotides, the CDR3 is TGCAGTGCCCTGGCGGGCCAAGAGCAGTTCTTC. It is translated as CSALAGQEQFF.

V and J are TRBV5-6 and TRBJ2-7; perhaps D is TRBD1 or TRBD2 (5 bases each). Trimming cost V 4 bases and J 0 bases, with 20 bases left between them. CDR3 size: 17 residues. The germline CDR1 and CDR2 sequences are SGHDT and YYEEEE. For the CDR3, the DNA is TGTGCCAGCAGCCTGGACCTCCATGGGGGAAGCTCCTACGAGCAGTACTTC. Protein product: CASSLDLHGGSSYEQYF.

V and J are TRBV9 and TRBJ2-7; TRBD1 matches 9 bases. The CDR3 spans 16 residues. Trimming at V came to 5 bases and at J to 0 bases, leaving 9 bases not matched to a gene. CDR1 and CDR2 from the germline V gene are SGDLS and YYNGEE. The CDR3 protein is CASSLTGTGISYEQYF. The CDR3 DNA sequence: TGTGCCAGCAGTTTAACCGGGACAGGGATCTCCTACGAGCAGTACTTC.

J is TRBJ2-1 and V is TRBV19; D is uncertain. The CDR3 consists of 13 residues. V lost 7 bases and J lost 7, with 14 bases in between. Germline V lookup: CDR1 LNHDA, CDR2 SQIVND (reference sequence). Written as DNA, the CDR3 is TGTGCCAGTACTAGGTCTTCCCCTAATGAGCAGTTCTTC. It translates to CASTRSSPNEQFF.

This clone showed up just once. The CDR3 DNA follows: TGTGCCAGCAGCCAGAAGGGGGCAACTGAAGCTTTCTTT. Encoded protein: CASSQKGATEAFF. The chain carries TRBV4-2 and TRBJ1-1, with 7 bases aligning to TRBD1. With 3 bases clipped from V and 5 bases from J, the junction kept 3 bases outside the gene matches. The CDR3 spans 13 residues. CDR1 and CDR2 (germline): LGHNA, YNFKEQ.

V gene TRBV7-9 combines with J gene TRBJ2-3, with 13 bases aligning to TRBD2. V shed 5 bases and J 5 bases; nucleotides not matched to a gene: 13. Looked up from germline, CDR1 is SEHNR and CDR2 is FQNEAQ (reference sequence). The CDR3 has 18 residues. The CDR3 DNA sequence: TGTGCCAGCAGCGGGTCGGGACTAGCGGGAATTCACAGAGATACGCAGTATTTT. It yields the protein CASSGSGLAGIHRDTQYF.

The rearrangement uses TRBV7-5 and TRBJ1-1. TRBV7-5 is classified as a pseudogene. The CDR3 spans 11 residues. The CDR3 loop reads CASSLGTEAFF. The CDR3 DNA reads as TGTGCCAGCAGCCTAGGTACTGAAGCTTTCTTT.

The CDR3 region is CASSGVGTYEQYF. CDR3 in DNA: TGCGCCAGCAGCGGCGTGGGGACCTACGAGCAGTACTTC. The rearrangement links TRBV5-1 to TRBJ2-7, with no clear D. V gave up 4 bases and J gave up 2 bases, with 10 bases separating them. The CDR3 is made up of 13 amino acids. Germline V CDR1 and CDR2: SGHRS, YFSETQ.

The chain couples TRBV5-6 to TRBJ2-3; the D gene could be TRBD1 or TRBD2 (5 bases each). The CDR3 spans 13 residues. V was trimmed by 3 bases and J by 6 bases, leaving 11 bases between them. Germline V CDR1 and CDR2: SGHDT, YYEEEE. The DNA for the CDR3 is TGTGCCAGCAGCTCGGGGACGGTTGATACGCAGTATTTT. Its protein product is CASSSGTVDTQYF.

J is TRBJ2-2 and V is TRBV5-1; 7 nucleotides match TRBD2. The CDR3 is 16 residues long. Germline assignment: CDR1 SGHRS and CDR2 YFSETQ. Losses at the gene ends were 0 bases for V and 6 bases for J; bases not matched to a gene: 8. This CDR3 reads CASSLEGRGTSGELFF. The CDR3, as DNA: TGCGCCAGCAGCTTGGAGGGGCGGGGGACCTCCGGGGAGCTGTTTTTT.

The rearrangement joins TRBV19 to TRBJ2-7, with TRBD1 matching over 12 bases. This CDR3 has 14 residues. Germline trimming cut 3 bases from V and 5 bases from J; bases unmatched to any gene: 2. From germline, CDR1 is LNHDA and CDR2 SQIVND (reference sequence). CDR3 region: CASSIGTGGDEQYF. As DNA, the CDR3 is TGTGCCAGTAGTATTGGGACAGGGGGCGACGAGCAGTACTTC.

The rearrangement links TRBV7-6 to TRBJ2-3; TRBD2 matches 14 bases. Germline CDR1 SGHVS, CDR2 FNYEAQ. Trimming took 5 bases from V and 6 from J; bases not matched to a gene: 10. The CDR3 sequence is 17 residues long. CDR3 in DNA: TGTGCCAGCAGCCGACTAGCGGGAGGGCCCTCTTCTGATACGCAGTATTTT. Translated: CASSRLAGGPSSDTQYF.

This clone was counted a single time. This rearrangement joins TRBV5-5 to TRBJ1-5; 12 bases map to TRBD1. Trimming at V came to 2 bases and at J to 0 bases, leaving 6 bases not matched to a gene. The CDR3 runs 18 residues. Germline values: CDR1 SGHKS, CDR2 YYEKEE (reference sequence). The CDR3 nucleotides are TGTGCCAGCAGCTTAGGGACAGGGGGCTTTTATAGCAATCAGCCCCAGCATTTT. The encoded protein is CASSLGTGGFYSNQPQHF.

This chain connects TRBV2 to TRBJ2-7, with 8 bases identical to TRBD1. This CDR3 spans 14 amino acids. V gave up 6 bases and J gave up 5 bases; unmatched junction bases: 9. Germline V lookup: CDR1 SNHLY, CDR2 FYNNEI. In nucleotides, the CDR3 is TGTGCCAGCAGAAGGACAGGGAGTCGCGACGAGCAGTACTTC. This sequence encodes CASRRTGSRDEQYF. Variable domain in full (rest from reference TRBV2 and TRBJ2-7): EPEVTQTPSHQVTQMGQEVILRCVPISNHLYFYWYRQILGQKVEFLVSFYNNEISEKSEIFDDQFSVERPDGSNFTLKIRSTKLEDSAMYFCASRRTGSRDEQYFGPGTRLTVT.